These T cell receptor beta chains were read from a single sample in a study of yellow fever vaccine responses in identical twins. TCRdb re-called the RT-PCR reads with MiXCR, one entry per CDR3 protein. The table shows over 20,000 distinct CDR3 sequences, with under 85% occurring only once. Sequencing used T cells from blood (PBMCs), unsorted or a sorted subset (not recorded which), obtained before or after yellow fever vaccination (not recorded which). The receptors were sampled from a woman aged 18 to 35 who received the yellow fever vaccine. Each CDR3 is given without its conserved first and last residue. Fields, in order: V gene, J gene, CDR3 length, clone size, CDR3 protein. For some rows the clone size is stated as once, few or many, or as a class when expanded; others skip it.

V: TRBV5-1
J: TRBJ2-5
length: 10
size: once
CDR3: ASSLEGETQY

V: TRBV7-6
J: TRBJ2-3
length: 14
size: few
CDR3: ASSLLGGPQADTQY

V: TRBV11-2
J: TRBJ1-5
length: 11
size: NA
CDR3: ASSRTVNQPQH

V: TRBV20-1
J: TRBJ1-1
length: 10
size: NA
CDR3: SARVTATEAF

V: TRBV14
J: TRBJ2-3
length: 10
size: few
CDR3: ASSLSGNTQY

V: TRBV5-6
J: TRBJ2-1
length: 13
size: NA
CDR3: ASSLFKRDPDEQF

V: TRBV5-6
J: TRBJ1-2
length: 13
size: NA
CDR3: ASSPPDRVVYGYT

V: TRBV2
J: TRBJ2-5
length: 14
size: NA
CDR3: ASSSGRGTQQETQY

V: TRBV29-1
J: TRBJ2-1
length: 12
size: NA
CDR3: SVESGKGYNEQF

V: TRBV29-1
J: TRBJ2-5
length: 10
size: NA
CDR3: AATINQETQY

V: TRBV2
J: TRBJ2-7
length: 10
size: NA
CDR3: ASSGDGSEQY

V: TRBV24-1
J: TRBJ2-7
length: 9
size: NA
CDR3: ATSDLYEQY

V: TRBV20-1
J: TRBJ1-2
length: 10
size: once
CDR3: SARDLGYGYT

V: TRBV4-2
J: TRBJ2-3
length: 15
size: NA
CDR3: ASSQDRGTSGADTQY

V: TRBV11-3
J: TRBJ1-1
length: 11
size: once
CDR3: ASSLVGNTEAF

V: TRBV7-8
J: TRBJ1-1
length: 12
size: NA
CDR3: ASSQNRGWTEAF

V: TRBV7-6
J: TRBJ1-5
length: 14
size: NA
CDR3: ASSFGTDHSNQPQH

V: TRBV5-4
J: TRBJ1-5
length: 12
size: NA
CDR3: ASSLDGSNQPQH

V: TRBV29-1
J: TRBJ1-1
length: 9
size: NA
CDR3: SVARDTEAF

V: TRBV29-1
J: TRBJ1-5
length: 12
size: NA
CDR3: SVQVGGGNQPQH

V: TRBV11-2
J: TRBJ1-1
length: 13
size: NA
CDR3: ASSLEGRGNTEAF

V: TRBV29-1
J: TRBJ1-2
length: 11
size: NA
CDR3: SVAAGEGYGYT

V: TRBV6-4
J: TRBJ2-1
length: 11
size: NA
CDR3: ASSDRTGNEQF

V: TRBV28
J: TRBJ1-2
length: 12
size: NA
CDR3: ASSLQLDNYGYT

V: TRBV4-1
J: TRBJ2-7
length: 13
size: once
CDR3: ASSQAPGTAYEQY

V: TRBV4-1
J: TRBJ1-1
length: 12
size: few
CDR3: ASSQGQADTEAF

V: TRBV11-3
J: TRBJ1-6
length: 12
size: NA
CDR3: ASSLDLGDSPLH

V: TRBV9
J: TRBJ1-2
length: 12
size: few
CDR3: ASSGTGGDYGYT

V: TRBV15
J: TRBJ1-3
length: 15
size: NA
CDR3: ATSRAGTGSWGNTIY

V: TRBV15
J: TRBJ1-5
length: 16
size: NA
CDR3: ATSKAITGTGMGQPQH

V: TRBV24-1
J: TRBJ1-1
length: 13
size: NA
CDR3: ATGGPGHLNTEAF

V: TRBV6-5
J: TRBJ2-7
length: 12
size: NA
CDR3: ASSYVQGEYEQY

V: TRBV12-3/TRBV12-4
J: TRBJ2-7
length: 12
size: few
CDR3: ASRAGGSSYEQY

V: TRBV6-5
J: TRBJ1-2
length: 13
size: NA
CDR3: ASSYSGTGDYGYT

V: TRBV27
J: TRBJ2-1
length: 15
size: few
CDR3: TSSLTMGQGKTNEQF

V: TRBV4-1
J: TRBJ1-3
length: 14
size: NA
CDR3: ASSPGSLNSGNTIY

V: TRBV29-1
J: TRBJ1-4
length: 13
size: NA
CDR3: SVLWIQGKNEKLF

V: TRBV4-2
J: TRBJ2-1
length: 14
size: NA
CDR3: ASSQERLAGLGEQF

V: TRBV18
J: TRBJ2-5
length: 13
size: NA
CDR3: ASSPRAGPQETQY

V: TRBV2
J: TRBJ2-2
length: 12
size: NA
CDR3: ASRGQVQVTELF

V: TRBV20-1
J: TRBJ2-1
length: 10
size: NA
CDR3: SAGVGVGEQF

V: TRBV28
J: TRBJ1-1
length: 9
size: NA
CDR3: ATTNWVVAF

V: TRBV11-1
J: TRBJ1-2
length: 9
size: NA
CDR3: ASSFQDGYT

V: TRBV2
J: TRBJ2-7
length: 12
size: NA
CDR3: ASILTGVNYEQY

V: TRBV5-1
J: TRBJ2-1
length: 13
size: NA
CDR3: ASSPDGRSYNEQF

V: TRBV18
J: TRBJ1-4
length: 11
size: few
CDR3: ASSRTGQEQLF

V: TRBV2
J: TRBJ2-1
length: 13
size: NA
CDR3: ASKKYGSPANEQF

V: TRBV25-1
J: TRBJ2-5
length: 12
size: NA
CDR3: ASSGLAGRETQY

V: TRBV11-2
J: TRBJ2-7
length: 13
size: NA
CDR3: ASSPRGGVSYEQY

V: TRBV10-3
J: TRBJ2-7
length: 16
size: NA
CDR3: AISEPINSVGSSYEQY

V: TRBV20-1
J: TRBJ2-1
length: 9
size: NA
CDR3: SAASYNEQF

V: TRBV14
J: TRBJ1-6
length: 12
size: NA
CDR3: ASSPGTVNSPLH

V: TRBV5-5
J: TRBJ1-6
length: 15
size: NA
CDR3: ASSLSGQVVLGSPLH

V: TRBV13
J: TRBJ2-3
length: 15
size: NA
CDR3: ASSLGRGGGMSDTQY

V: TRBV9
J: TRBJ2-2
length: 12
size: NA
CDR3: ASRDRVNTGELF

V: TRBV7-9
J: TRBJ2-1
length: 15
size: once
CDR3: ASRVTVRGDSYNEQF

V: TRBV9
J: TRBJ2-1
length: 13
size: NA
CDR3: ASSVASGNNNEQF

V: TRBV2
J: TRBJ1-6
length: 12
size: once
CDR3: ASSETFSNSPLH

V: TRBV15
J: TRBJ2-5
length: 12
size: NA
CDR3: ATSRNRGQETQY

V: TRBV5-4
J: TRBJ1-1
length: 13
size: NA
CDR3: ASSSAGGGNTEAF